The 27 T cell receptor beta chains presented below share a single source sample, sequenced in a study of CD8 T cell repertoires and HIV-1 epitope variants. Their antigens remain unidentified. Some clones are missing from TCRdb's copy, which holds only in-frame ones; the method was immunoSEQ multiplex PCR. The repertoire consists of about 2,600 clones, with about 71% occurring once and the leading ten covering roughly two fifths. The sequencing sample was made of cultured CD8+ T cells derived from PBMCs. The receptors here all came from a male donor with HIV.

This chain links TRBV5-4 with TRBJ2-1; 7 positions match TRBD1. The junction had 9 bases not matched to a gene; V was cut back by 5 bases and J by 4 bases. CDR1 and CDR2 from the germline V gene are SGHNT and YYREEE (reference sequence). The CDR3 runs 15 residues. DNA for the CDR3: TGTGCCAGCAGGTTAAGGGGGCAGGATTACAATGAGCAGTTCTTC. This sequence encodes CASRLRGQDYNEQFF.

The chain combines TRBV10-3 with TRBJ2-3; D unclear. With 3 bases removed from V and 6 bases from J, the gap between germline ends came to 13 bases. The CDR3 extends over 14 amino acids. CDR1 is ENHRY, CDR2 SYGVKD, per germline. The CDR3 nucleotides read TGTGCCATCAGTGACCAGACCAGGCAGGATACGCAGTATTTT. Encoded protein: CAISDQTRQDTQYF.

The V call is TRBV28, the J call TRBJ2-7; weak D call: TRBD2 (7 bases). CDR3 length equals 18 residues. The germline CDR1 and CDR2 sequences are MDHEN and SYDVKM. V lost 3 bases and J 6 bases, leaving 27 bases between the germline ends. The CDR3 reads CASSFRLAEGGTPIEQYF. For the CDR3, the DNA is TGTGCCAGCAGTTTCCGGCTAGCGGAAGGGGGTACTCCTATCGAGCAGTACTTC.

The chain links TRBV7-2 to TRBJ1-1; maybe TRBD1 (6 bases). CDR3 length: 17 amino acids. Germline assignment: CDR1 SGHTA and CDR2 FQGNSA. V gave up 2 bases and J gave up 3 bases, with 19 bases separating them. CDR3: CASSLHGPGAGDTEAFF. The DNA of the CDR3 is TGTGCCAGCAGCTTACACGGTCCGGGGGCGGGTGACACTGAAGCTTTCTTT.

The V gene is TRBV7-2, the J gene TRBJ2-1, with 7 bases matching TRBD1. V lost 5 bases, J lost 9 bases, and 7 bases stayed unmatched. Germline lookup yields CDR1 SGHTA and CDR2 FQGNSA. The CDR3 extends over 13 amino acids. The DNA for the CDR3 is TGTGCCAGCAGCCCTTTCCCAGGGGGTGAGCAGTTCTTC. Amino acid sequence: CASSPFPGGEQFF.

The V and J genes are TRBV5-6 and TRBJ2-7; D gene unclear. With 0 bases removed from V and 3 bases from J, the gap between germline ends came to 1 base. CDR1 SGHDT and CDR2 YYEEEE come from the germline V gene. The CDR3 consists of 11 residues. As DNA, the CDR3 is TGTGCCAGCAGCTTGGGCTACGAGCAGTACTTC. Translated, it gives CASSLGYEQYF.

This clone was observed a single time. The chain joins TRBV6-5 to TRBJ2-3; a weak D match, TRBD1 (5 bases). Per germline, CDR1 MNHEY and CDR2 SVGAGI. V lost 3 bases, J lost 8 bases, and 6 bases lay in between. The length of the CDR3 is 11 residues. In DNA, the CDR3 is TGTGCCAGCAGTTATCAGGGTACGCAGTATTTT. Translated: CASSYQGTQYF.

This clone was seen a handful of times. The V and J genes are TRBV27 and TRBJ2-5; unclear D gene. The V end was cut by 5 bases, the J end by 5 bases, with 9 bases between. The CDR3 is made up of 12 amino acids. Germline V gene sequence: CDR1 MNHEY, CDR2 SMNVEV (reference sequence). The CDR3 coding sequence is TGTGCCAGCAGTGTTTATGGGGAGACCCAGTACTTC. Translating it yields CASSVYGETQYF.

This clone was seen a few times. V usage is TRBV14 and J usage is TRBJ2-1, with no clear D. The CDR3 length is 15 residues. Germline V CDR1 and CDR2: SGHDN, FVKESK. The V end was cut by 0 bases, the J end by 2 bases, with 8 bases between. The CDR3 protein is CASSQDRKPYNEQFF. DNA for the CDR3: TGTGCCAGCAGCCAAGATCGGAAGCCCTACAATGAGCAGTTCTTC.

The rearrangement joins TRBV4-3 to TRBJ2-7, with 13 bases fitting TRBD2. The trim removed 0 bases at V and 4 bases at J, leaving 6 bases unmatched. Germline V gene sequence: CDR1 LGHNA, CDR2 YSLEER. The CDR3 sequence is 17 residues long. CDR3 nucleotides: TGCGCCAGCAGCCAAGAACTAGCGGGGGGGCCGACGTACGAGCAGTACTTC. It codes for CASSQELAGGPTYEQYF.

The chain carries TRBV6-5 and TRBJ2-3; 12 nucleotides line up with TRBD2. The CDR3 loop spans 16 amino acids. Trimming took 4 bases from V and 2 from J; bases not matched to a gene: 4. Germline CDR1 MNHEY, CDR2 SVGAGI. CDR3 region: CASSSWTSGDTDTQYF. The CDR3 region has the DNA TGTGCCAGCAGTTCCTGGACTAGCGGGGACACAGATACGCAGTATTTT.

V gene TRBV7-9 combines with J gene TRBJ2-3; 8 bases match TRBD2. V lost 5 bases, J lost 0 bases, and 10 bases stayed unmatched. Germline V gene sequence: CDR1 SEHNR, CDR2 FQNEAQ (reference sequence). There are 17 residues in the CDR3. The CDR3 region has the DNA TGTGCCAGCAGCCCGGGCGGGGGGTCAGCTAGCACAGATACGCAGTATTTT. Protein sequence: CASSPGGGSASTDTQYF. Based on the CDR3 plus reference TRBV7-9 and TRBJ2-3, the full variable domain is DTGVSQNPRHKITKRGQNVTFRCDPISEHNRLYWYRQTLGQGPEFLTYFQNEAQLEKSRLLSDRFSAERPKGSFSTLEIQRTEQGDSAMYLCASSPGGGSASTDTQYFGPGTRLTVL.

In this sample, this clone turned up once. The V and J genes are TRBV2 and TRBJ2-3; D not certain. Looked up from germline, CDR1 is SNHLY and CDR2 is FYNNEI. V lost 6 bases and J lost 0, with 13 bases in between. The CDR3 covers 15 residues. Here the CDR3 DNA reads TGTGCCAGCAGGGGCAGCGAAACTAGCACAGATACGCAGTATTTT. It specifies CASRGSETSTDTQYF. The full variable domain, its missing parts supplied by reference TRBV2 and TRBJ2-3, is EPEVTQTPSHQVTQMGQEVILRCVPISNHLYFYWYRQILGQKVEFLVSFYNNEISEKSEIFDDQFSVERPDGSNFTLKIRSTKLEDSAMYFCASRGSETSTDTQYFGPGTRLTVL.

J is TRBJ2-3 and V is TRBV7-8; 7 bases align to TRBD2. This CDR3 is 16 amino acids long. J was trimmed by 5 bases and V by 2 bases; bases with no gene match: 10. Germline-derived CDR1 and CDR2 are SGHVS and FQNEAQ. The CDR3 DNA reads as TGTGCCAGCAGCTTATGGGAGGGTGAGGTGGTAGATACGCAGTATTTT. It translates to CASSLWEGEVVDTQYF. Complete variable domain (other parts from reference TRBV7-8 and TRBJ2-3): GAGVSQSPRYKVAKRGQDVALRCDPISGHVSLFWYQQALGQGPEFLTYFQNEAQLDKSGLPSDRFFAERPEGSVSTLKIQRTQQEDSAVYLCASSLWEGEVVDTQYFGPGTRLTVL.

The chain has TRBV28 and TRBJ2-6, with a tentative D call TRBD2 (6 bases). CDR1 and CDR2 (germline): MDHEN, SYDVKM. Between the trimmed V and J ends, which lost 6 bases and 5 bases, there was a span of 11 bases. The CDR3 sequence is 14 residues long. This CDR3 reads CASSPSDRANVLTF. As DNA, the CDR3 is TGTGCCAGCAGCCCTAGCGACAGGGCCAACGTCCTGACTTTC. The complete variable domain, with remaining parts taken from reference TRBV28 and TRBJ2-6, reads DVKVTQSSRYLVKRTGEKVFLECVQDMDHENMFWYRQDPGLGLRLIYFSYDVKMKEKGDIPEGYSVSREKKERFSLILESASTNQTSMYLCASSPSDRANVLTFGAGSRLTVL.

A few counts support this clone. The chain links TRBV2 to TRBJ2-3, with 13 bases identical to TRBD2. The CDR3 has 19 residues. Germline values: CDR1 SNHLY, CDR2 FYNNEI. Trimming at V came to 1 base and at J to 3 bases, leaving 10 bases not matched to a gene. CDR3 in amino acids: CASSEDSGLAGVGTDTQYF. For the CDR3, the DNA is TGTGCCAGCAGTGAAGACTCCGGACTAGCGGGAGTCGGTACAGATACGCAGTATTTT.

The rearrangement joins TRBV25-1 to TRBJ1-3, with D unclear. This CDR3 region has 15 residues. V lost 3 bases and J 0 bases, leaving 9 bases between the germline ends. Looked up from germline, CDR1 is MGHDK and CDR2 is SYGVNS. CDR3 in DNA: TGTGCCAGCAGTGATTTTGGCAGCTCTGGAAACACCATATATTTT. This sequence encodes CASSDFGSSGNTIYF.

V is TRBV7-2 and J is TRBJ2-1; a possible D gene is TRBD2 (7 bases). V was shortened by 1 base and J by 3 bases, with 13 bases between the two germline ends. The germline V gene has CDR1 SGHTA and CDR2 FQGNSA. This CDR3 comprises 16 residues. The CDR3: CASSLDSGTRYNEQFF. In DNA form, the CDR3 reads TGTGCCAGCAGCTTAGACAGCGGGACACGCTACAATGAGCAGTTCTTC.

As DNA, the CDR3 is TGTGCCAGCAGTTCAACGACAACTAGCGGGAACAACACCGGGGAGCTGTTTTTT. The encoded protein is CASSSTTTSGNNTGELFF. This sequence joins TRBV27 and TRBJ2-2; 10 bases fit TRBD2. V gave up 4 bases and J gave up 2 bases; unmatched junction bases: 10. Per the germline V gene, CDR1 is MNHEY and CDR2 is SMNVEV (reference sequence). The CDR3 length is 18 residues.

V and J are TRBV27 and TRBJ2-6, with D perhaps assigned TRBD1 or TRBD2 (5 bases each). The germline V gene has CDR1 MNHEY and CDR2 SMNVEV (reference sequence). V lost 0 bases to trimming and J lost 0 bases, with 9 bases between them. The CDR3 runs 17 residues. The CDR3 DNA reads as TGTGCCAGCAGTTTATCGGGACGTCTCTCTGGGGCCAACGTCCTGACTTTC. The encoded protein is CASSLSGRLSGANVLTF.

This clone occurred a few times. CDR3 sequence: CASSLSRERLQPQHF. The CDR3 region has the DNA TGTGCCAGCAGCTTGTCTAGGGAGAGGCTCCAGCCCCAGCATTTT. This chain links TRBV5-6 with TRBJ1-5, with unresolved D. The CDR3 is 15 residues long. The germline V and J ends were trimmed by 1 base and 7 bases, with 15 bases remaining between them. Germline V gene data show CDR1 as SGHDT and CDR2 as YYEEEE.

This rearrangement joins TRBV4-3 to TRBJ1-3; the match to TRBD1 covers 11 bases. CDR1 and CDR2 from the germline V gene are LGHNA and YSLEER. There are 17 residues in the CDR3. Trimming took 1 base from V and 8 from J; bases not matched to a gene: 10. The CDR3 reads CASSQGPLGQGVDTIYF. CDR3 coding DNA: TGCGCCAGCAGCCAAGGACCCCTGGGACAGGGGGTGGACACCATATATTTT.

There are a few counts of this clone. The chain couples TRBV6-1 to TRBJ1-6, with TRBD1 matching 9 bases. Trimming took 6 bases from V and 5 from J; bases not matched to a gene: 5. The germline V gene has CDR1 MNHNS and CDR2 SASEGT. The CDR3 loop spans 15 amino acids. The CDR3 coding sequence is TGTGCCAGCAGCTTTGGGACAGGGAATAATTCACCCCTCCACTTT. It specifies CASSFGTGNNSPLHF.

The chain couples TRBV7-9 to TRBJ2-5; D remains unclear. The CDR3 covers 16 residues. Germline loops: CDR1 SEHNR, CDR2 FQNEAQ (reference sequence). V was clipped by 3 bases and J by 5 bases, with 19 bases between them. The DNA for the CDR3 is TGTGCCAGCAGCTTTTCACTCCGGTCTACTGGCGAGACCCAGTACTTC. It is translated as CASSFSLRSTGETQYF.

The chain is built from TRBV4-3 and TRBJ1-2; 10 bases are a match to TRBD1. This CDR3 spans 15 amino acids. V shed 0 bases and J 8 bases; nucleotides not matched to a gene: 6. From germline, CDR1 is LGHNA and CDR2 YSLEER. CDR3 sequence reads: CASSQDGGTGDGYTF. The CDR3 nucleotides read TGCGCCAGCAGCCAAGATGGTGGGACAGGGGACGGCTACACCTTC.

The chain combines TRBV29-1 with TRBJ1-2, with 10 positions matching TRBD1. With V trimmed by 4 bases and J by 8 bases, 4 bases remained unmatched. There are 12 residues in the CDR3. CDR1 SQVTM and CDR2 ANQGSEA come from the germline V gene. The CDR3 loop reads CSVVRGQGGYTF. The CDR3 bases are TGCAGCGTTGTAAGGGGACAGGGGGGCTACACCTTC. The full variable domain, completed using reference TRBV29-1 and TRBJ1-2, is SAVISQKPSRDICQRGTSLTIQCQVDSQVTMMFWYRQQPGQSLTLIATANQGSEATYESGFVIDKFPISRPNLTFSTLTVSNMSPEDSSIYLCSVVRGQGGYTFGSGTRLTVV.

This chain uses TRBV2 with TRBJ2-7, with 9 bases matching TRBD1. Germline CDR1 is SNHLY and CDR2 is FYNNEI. V lost 9 bases, J lost 2 bases, and 5 bases stayed unmatched. The CDR3 loop spans 13 amino acids. CDR3 residues: CARTGTGPYEQYF. In DNA form, the CDR3 reads TGTGCCAGAACTGGGACAGGGCCCTACGAGCAGTACTTC.